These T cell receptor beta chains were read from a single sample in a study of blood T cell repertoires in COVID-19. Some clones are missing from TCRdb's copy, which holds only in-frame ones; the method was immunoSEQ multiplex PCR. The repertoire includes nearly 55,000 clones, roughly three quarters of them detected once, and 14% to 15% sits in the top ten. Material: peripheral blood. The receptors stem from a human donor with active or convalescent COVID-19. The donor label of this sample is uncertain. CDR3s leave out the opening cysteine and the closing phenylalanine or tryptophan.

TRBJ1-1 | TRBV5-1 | ASSGVGAMNTEAF
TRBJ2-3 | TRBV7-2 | ASSLGGTSGGTDTQY
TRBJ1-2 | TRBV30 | AWSYSRGGAIGYT
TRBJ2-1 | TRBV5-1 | ASSEISSGSSEQF
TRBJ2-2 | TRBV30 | AWSVRTSGTGELF
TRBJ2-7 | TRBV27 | ASRRDFSSYEQY
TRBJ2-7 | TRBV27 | ASSLSSVFEQY
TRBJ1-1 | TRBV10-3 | AIRSDRQGDTEAF
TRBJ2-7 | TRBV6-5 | ASFGRATGGNEQY
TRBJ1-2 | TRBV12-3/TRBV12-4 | ASSFQGSYGYT
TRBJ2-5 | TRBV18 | ASSPRGGRGQETQY
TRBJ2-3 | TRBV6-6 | ASSYWEREFAQY
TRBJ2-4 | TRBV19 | ASSTRTSGSPGAKNIQY
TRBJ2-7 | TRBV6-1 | ASSEVSAREEQY
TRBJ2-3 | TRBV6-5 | ASSYGGTSTDTQY
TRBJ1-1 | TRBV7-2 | ASSSGRNTEAF
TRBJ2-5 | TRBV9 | ASSVDPQLPGETQY
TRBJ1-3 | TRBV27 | ASRPTGVGNTIY